Each of the 11 T cell receptor beta chains below was sequenced from the same sample in a study of OX40 agonist ivuxolimab in advanced cancers. The repertoire was sequenced with immunoSEQ multiplex PCR; TCRdb's copy has only in-frame clones and lacks some. The table lists some 35,000 clones, 85% of them singletons, with less than 45% in the top ten. This specimen consisted of CD4+ or CD8+ T cells sorted from blood, obtained in a trial of the OX40 agonist ivuxolimab. The receptors originated from an adult with an advanced solid tumor such as melanoma, head and neck, liver or kidney cancer.

V gene TRBV2 combines with J gene TRBJ2-2, with TRBD2 as a possible D gene (7 bases). V was clipped by 6 bases and J by 4 bases, with 15 bases between them. The CDR3 has 15 residues. CDR1 SNHLY and CDR2 FYNNEI come from the germline V gene. In nucleotides, the CDR3 is TGTGCCAGCAGAACCAGGGGAGGGAGCACCGGGGAGCTGTTTTTT. Its protein product is CASRTRGGSTGELFF.

The CDR3 sequence: CAWSVPGGGYEQYF. For the CDR3, the DNA is TGTGCCTGGAGTGTACCGGGGGGCGGCTACGAGCAGTACTTC. This sequence joins TRBV30 and TRBJ2-7; D perhaps matches TRBD2 (7 bases). V was clipped by 0 bases and J by 3 bases, with 12 bases between them. Germline V gene lookup returns CDR1 GTSNPN and CDR2 SVGIG (reference sequence). The CDR3 is made up of 14 amino acids.

V usage is TRBV7-6 and J usage is TRBJ2-3; 13 positions agree with TRBD2. CDR1 SGHVS and CDR2 FNYEAQ come from the germline V gene. The CDR3 is 18 residues long. V lost 1 base and J lost 1; bases outside the gene matches: 5. For the CDR3, the DNA is TGTGCCAGCAGCTTAGGTGGACTAGCGGGGGCCCGCACAGATACGCAGTATTTT. It is translated as CASSLGGLAGARTDTQYF.

This clone occurred once. CDR3 DNA sequence: TGTGCCAGCAGCTTAGGGGCGAGCGGGAGCGTCACCGGGGAGCTGTTTTTT. Its translation is CASSLGASGSVTGELFF. The rearrangement joins TRBV11-2 to TRBJ2-2; 8 positions match TRBD2. V shed 1 base and J 4 bases; nucleotides not matched to a gene: 8. The germline V gene has CDR1 SGHAT and CDR2 FQNNGV. The CDR3 has 17 residues.

This clone is a singleton in its sample. The chain uses TRBV9 and TRBJ2-5; D ambiguous. Germline V CDR1 and CDR2: SGDLS, YYNGEE. CDR3 length: 12 amino acids. The germline V and J ends were trimmed by 3 bases and 2 bases, with 5 bases remaining between them. The CDR3 reads CASSDTQETQYF. The CDR3 DNA reads TGTGCCAGCAGCGACACGCAAGAGACCCAGTACTTC.

The V call is TRBV19, the J call TRBJ1-4; weak D call: TRBD1 (6 bases). The germline CDR1 and CDR2 sequences are LNHDA and SQIVND (reference sequence). The CDR3 runs to 14 residues. V lost 3 bases to trimming and J lost 2 bases, with 7 bases between them. This chain's CDR3 is CASSIGGTNEKLFF. The CDR3 coding sequence is TGTGCCAGTAGTATTGGGGGCACTAATGAAAAACTGTTTTTT.

The V call is TRBV7-3, the J call TRBJ1-1; no definite D call. Germline CDR1 is SGHTA and CDR2 is FQGTGA. This CDR3 is 13 amino acids long. V was clipped by 0 bases and J by 8 bases, with 10 bases between them. The CDR3 protein is CASSLTEGTEAFF. As DNA, the CDR3 is TGTGCCAGCAGCTTAACGGAGGGCACAGAAGCTTTCTTT.

The rearrangement joins TRBV9 to TRBJ1-2, with no clear D. Looked up from germline, CDR1 is SGDLS and CDR2 is YYNGEE. There are 14 residues in the CDR3. With 0 bases removed from V and 4 bases from J, the gap between germline ends came to 10 bases. The CDR3 reads CASSVATAGYGYTF. DNA for the CDR3: TGTGCCAGCAGCGTAGCTACGGCGGGCTATGGCTACACCTTC.

This clone was detected only a few times. The gene calls are TRBV10-3 and TRBJ1-5; no clear D. The V end was cut by 3 bases, the J end by 6 bases, with 9 bases between. CDR3 length: 13 amino acids. Germline V gives CDR1 ENHRY, CDR2 SYGVKD. The CDR3 region is CAISERASQPQHF. Written as DNA, the CDR3 is TGTGCCATCAGTGAACGGGCCTCTCAGCCCCAGCATTTT.

This chain links TRBV4-1 with TRBJ1-1; perhaps TRBD1 as D (6 bases). Germline CDR1 reads MGHRA; CDR2 reads YSYEKL. V lost 0 bases to trimming and J lost 3 bases, with 14 bases between them. CDR3 length: 16 amino acids. CDR3 sequence: CASSQEQGDPYTEAFF. CDR3 nucleotide sequence: TGCGCCAGCAGCCAAGAACAGGGAGACCCGTACACTGAAGCTTTCTTT.

The chain is built from TRBV10-3 and TRBJ2-1, with D possibly being TRBD2 (5 bases). The germline gives CDR1 ENHRY, CDR2 SYGVKD. The CDR3 is made up of 15 amino acids. Trimming stripped 5 bases from V and 1 base from J, with 12 bases between. CDR3 loop: CAISQTRGSYNEQFF. In nucleotides, the CDR3 is TGTGCCATCAGTCAGACCAGAGGGTCCTACAATGAGCAGTTCTTC.